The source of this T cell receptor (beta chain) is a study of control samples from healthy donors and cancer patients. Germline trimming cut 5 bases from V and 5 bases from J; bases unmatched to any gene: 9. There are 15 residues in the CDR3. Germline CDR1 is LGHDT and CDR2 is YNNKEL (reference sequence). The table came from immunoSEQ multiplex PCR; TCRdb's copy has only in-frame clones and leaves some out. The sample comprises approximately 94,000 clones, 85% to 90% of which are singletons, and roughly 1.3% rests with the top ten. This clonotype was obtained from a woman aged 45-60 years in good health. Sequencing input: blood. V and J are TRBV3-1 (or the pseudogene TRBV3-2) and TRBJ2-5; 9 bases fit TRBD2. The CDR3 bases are TGTGCCAGCAGCTTAGCGCGGGGGGGCCGGGAGACCCAGTACTTC. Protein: CASSLARGGRETQYF.